These 4 T cell receptor beta chains originate from one sample sequenced in a study of PD-L1 blockade in urothelial cancer. Here immunoSEQ multiplex PCR was the method, and the copy in TCRdb shows in-frame clones only, minus some. Among more than 60,000 clones listed, more than 70% were seen once. Documented time point: peripheral blood 6 weeks after treatment start. The specimen was PBMCs, collected around atezolizumab (anti-PD-L1) treatment. The receptors were sampled from a man in his 60s with urothelial cancer.

This sequence joins TRBV12-5 and TRBJ2-1; no firm D call. CDR3 size: 10 residues. Trimming took 6 bases from V and 10 from J, leaving 7 bases between them. Germline V gene lookup returns CDR1 LGHNT and CDR2 FRNRAP. Here the CDR3 DNA reads TGTGCTAGTGGACTAAACGAGCAGTTCTTC. This gives the protein CASGLNEQFF.

The J gene is TRBJ1-3, the V gene TRBV7-9, with no clear D. CDR1 is SEHNR, CDR2 FQNEAQ, per germline (reference sequence). V dropped 4 bases and J dropped 0 bases, with 22 bases sitting between them. CDR3 length: 19 amino acids. The CDR3 here is CASSSGEFRGSTSGNTIYF. In DNA form, the CDR3 reads TGTGCCAGCAGCTCAGGAGAATTCAGAGGGTCAACCTCTGGAAACACCATATATTTT.

This clone was observed a few times. This rearrangement joins TRBV9 to TRBJ1-5, with unresolved D. The CDR3 runs to 15 residues. CDR1 and CDR2 from the germline V gene are SGDLS and YYNGEE. Trimming left V 4 bases short and J 3 bases short, with 14 bases between. The CDR3 region is CASSPDGGINQPQHF. The CDR3 coding sequence is TGTGCCAGCAGCCCAGATGGAGGGATCAATCAGCCCCAGCATTTT.

The V gene is TRBV7-3, the J gene TRBJ2-7; 12 bases match TRBD1. Trimming removed 5 bases from V and 8 bases from J; junction bases left unmatched: 7. The CDR3 consists of 14 residues. CDR1 is SGHTA, CDR2 FQGTGA, per germline. The CDR3 DNA reads as TGTGCCAGCAGCGAGGGACAGGGGGCCTTAAAGCAGTACTTC. Encoded protein: CASSEGQGALKQYF.